The next 6 T cell receptor beta chains were all read from a single sample in a study of shared clonotypes between healthy human individuals. Repertoires were generated with immunoSEQ multiplex PCR, while TCRdb's copy carries only in-frame clones and drops some. Of more than 2 million clones in the sample, 90% to 96% are singletons; the top ten hold about 0.13%. Sequencing was done on a sample of naive CD4+ T cells sorted from blood. Subset specified: CD45RA+ positively selected. These receptors came from a man aged 18 to 29 in good health.

This chain joins TRBV29-1 and TRBJ1-1; weak D call: TRBD1 (6 bases). There are 13 residues in the CDR3. Trimming took 7 bases from V and 3 from J, leaving 15 bases between them. CDR1 and CDR2 from the germline V gene are SQVTM and ANQGSEA. CDR3 region: CSGGGHRDTEAFF. CDR3 coding DNA: TGCAGCGGAGGGGGGCATCGGGACACTGAAGCTTTCTTT.

The rearrangement links TRBV6-1 to TRBJ2-7; TRBD1 matches 7 bases. CDR3 size: 14 residues. V lost 5 bases to trimming and J lost 6 bases; unmatched junction nucleotides: 10. From germline, CDR1 is MNHNS and CDR2 SASEGT. CDR3 amino acids: CASSLGQVYREQYF. CDR3 DNA sequence: TGTGCCAGCAGTCTAGGACAGGTGTATCGCGAGCAGTACTTC.

This clone was seen only once. This rearrangement joins TRBV5-1 to TRBJ1-2; no clear D gene. Trimming removed 3 bases at V and 4 bases at J, with 13 bases between. The CDR3 covers 14 residues. CDR1 and CDR2 from the germline V gene are SGHRS and YFSETQ. CDR3 in amino acids: CASSSSMAAYGYTF. The CDR3 DNA follows: TGCGCCAGCAGCTCTTCCATGGCCGCCTATGGCTACACCTTC.

CDR3 loop: CAISTDRGYGYTF. The CDR3 DNA is TGTGCCATCAGTACCGACAGGGGCTATGGCTACACCTTC. The chain combines TRBV10-3 with TRBJ1-2, with 8 bases lining up with TRBD1. Germline CDR1 and CDR2: ENHRY and SYGVKD. The CDR3 runs to 13 residues. V lost 5 bases to trimming and J lost 4 bases; unmatched junction nucleotides: 3.

The rearrangement links TRBV5-1 to TRBJ2-1; 16 bases agree with TRBD2. V was pared by 4 bases and J by 0 bases, with 7 bases of the junction left unmatched. The germline gives CDR1 SGHRS, CDR2 YFSETQ. This CDR3 region has 19 residues. The CDR3 DNA reads TGCGCCAGCAGCACGCCCGGGACTAGCGGGAGGGGCTCCTACAATGAGCAGTTCTTC. Protein product: CASSTPGTSGRGSYNEQFF.

V usage is TRBV5-1 and J usage is TRBJ2-7, with 9 bases lining up with TRBD1. The CDR3 extends over 15 amino acids. Germline loops: CDR1 SGHRS, CDR2 YFSETQ. The ends lost 0 bases at V and 3 bases at J; junction bases unmatched: 4. In nucleotides, the CDR3 is TGCGCCAGCAGCTTGGTGGGACAGGGCAACTACGAGCAGTACTTC. It specifies CASSLVGQGNYEQYF.